The rows below give T cell receptor beta chains drawn from one sample of a study of T cells in Graves' hyperthyroidism and ophthalmopathy. TCRdb used MiXCR to reprocess the multiplex PCR reads, holding one entry per CDR3 protein. The sample holds around 180,000 distinct CDR3 sequences; over 15% are singletons and the top ten take roughly 30%. Sequencing was performed on blood. Receptors originate from a woman aged 50 to 60 with Graves' hyperthyroidism. The CDR3 runs from the conserved cysteine through the conserved F or W. Each record gives: clone size, D gene, J gene, V gene, CDR3 protein, CDR3 DNA. The D gene is left open where the match is weak. Clone size appears in some rows only: once, few, many, or a class for an expanded clone.

clone_size: many
d_call: .
j_call: TRBJ2-1
v_call: TRBV15
cdr3_aa: CATSSSSWGPYNEQFF
cdr3_nt: TGTGCCACCAGCAGTTCCTCATGGGGCCCCTACAATGAGCAGTTCTTC

clone_size: many
d_call: TRBD1
j_call: TRBJ2-2
v_call: TRBV19
cdr3_aa: CASSLLTGWTGELFF
cdr3_nt: TGTGCCAGTAGTCTACTGACAGGGTGGACCGGGGAGCTGTTTTTT

clone_size: many
d_call: .
j_call: TRBJ2-3
v_call: TRBV13
cdr3_aa: CASSFSREVTDTQYF
cdr3_nt: TGTGCCAGCAGCTTCAGCAGGGAGGTCACAGATACGCAGTATTTT

clone_size: .
d_call: TRBD1
j_call: TRBJ1-3
v_call: TRBV7-9
cdr3_aa: CASSSPGTGGHPWIYF
cdr3_nt: TGTGCCAGCAGCTCACCCGGGACAGGGGGCCATCCTTGGATATATTTT

clone_size: .
d_call: .
j_call: TRBJ2-2
v_call: TRBV6-5
cdr3_aa: CASSYSTLPPNTGELFF
cdr3_nt: TGTGCCAGCAGTTACTCGACCCTCCCGCCGAACACCGGGGAGCTGTTTTTT

clone_size: many
d_call: .
j_call: TRBJ1-1
v_call: TRBV6-1
cdr3_aa: CASRNLNPTEAFF
cdr3_nt: TGTGCCAGCAGAAACCTAAACCCCACTGAAGCTTTCTTT

clone_size: many
d_call: TRBD2
j_call: TRBJ2-7
v_call: TRBV5-1
cdr3_aa: CASSLVGGGSYEQYF
cdr3_nt: TGCGCCAGCAGCTTGGTAGGCGGGGGATCCTACGAGCAGTACTTC

clone_size: many
d_call: TRBD2
j_call: TRBJ2-1
v_call: TRBV7-6
cdr3_aa: CASSLPLAGSYNEQFF
cdr3_nt: TGTGCCAGCAGCTTACCTCTAGCGGGGAGTTACAATGAGCAGTTCTTC

clone_size: many
d_call: TRBD2
j_call: TRBJ2-3
v_call: TRBV7-9
cdr3_aa: CASSSRREGDTQYF
cdr3_nt: TGTGCCAGCAGCTCCAGACGGGAGGGAGATACGCAGTATTTT

clone_size: many
d_call: .
j_call: TRBJ1-3
v_call: TRBV6-5
cdr3_aa: CASSYSENRNTIYF
cdr3_nt: TGTGCCAGCAGTTACTCGGAGAATCGAAACACCATATATTTT

clone_size: .
d_call: .
j_call: TRBJ2-3
v_call: TRBV6-2/TRBV6-3
cdr3_aa: CASRTGLADTQYF
cdr3_nt: TGTGCCAGCAGAACAGGGTTGGCAGATACGCAGTATTTT

clone_size: many
d_call: .
j_call: TRBJ2-4
v_call: TRBV6-6
cdr3_aa: CASSYLPTVNAKNIQYF
cdr3_nt: TGTGCCAGCAGTTACTTGCCTACGGTGAATGCCAAAAACATTCAGTACTTC

clone_size: many
d_call: TRBD1
j_call: TRBJ2-7
v_call: TRBV7-2
cdr3_aa: CASSPRTGGSEQYF
cdr3_nt: TGTGCCAGCAGCCCCCGGACAGGGGGGAGCGAGCAGTACTTC

clone_size: many
d_call: .
j_call: TRBJ2-4
v_call: TRBV15
cdr3_aa: CATSREVLTSLAKNIQYF
cdr3_nt: TGTGCCACCAGCAGAGAGGTCCTGACCAGCTTAGCCAAAAACATTCAGTACTTC

clone_size: many
d_call: .
j_call: TRBJ1-1
v_call: TRBV5-6
cdr3_aa: CASSLEVAGNTEAFF
cdr3_nt: TGTGCCAGCAGCTTGGAGGTGGCAGGGAACACTGAAGCTTTCTTT

clone_size: .
d_call: .
j_call: TRBJ2-2
v_call: TRBV20-1
cdr3_aa: CSARVTKGNGELFF
cdr3_nt: TGCAGTGCTAGAGTCACCAAGGGAAACGGGGAGCTGTTTTTT

clone_size: .
d_call: .
j_call: TRBJ1-1
v_call: TRBV28
cdr3_aa: CASSQPNEAFF
cdr3_nt: TGTGCCAGCAGTCAACCGAATGAAGCTTTCTTT

clone_size: many
d_call: .
j_call: TRBJ1-1
v_call: TRBV19
cdr3_aa: CASRDNMNTEAFF
cdr3_nt: TGTGCCAGTCGGGACAACATGAACACTGAAGCTTTCTTT

clone_size: many
d_call: TRBD1
j_call: TRBJ1-2
v_call: TRBV7-8
cdr3_aa: CASSPPRTGVNYGYTF
cdr3_nt: TGTGCCAGCAGCCCCCCTCGGACAGGGGTTAACTATGGCTACACCTTC

clone_size: .
d_call: TRBD1
j_call: TRBJ1-2
v_call: TRBV7-2
cdr3_aa: CASSGQGAHGYTF
cdr3_nt: TGTGCCAGCAGCGGACAGGGGGCTCATGGCTACACCTTC

clone_size: .
d_call: .
j_call: TRBJ2-1
v_call: TRBV2
cdr3_aa: CASIEGGRGEQFF
cdr3_nt: TGTGCCAGCATCGAAGGGGGGCGCGGAGAGCAGTTCTTC

clone_size: many
d_call: .
j_call: TRBJ2-6
v_call: TRBV12-3/TRBV12-4
cdr3_aa: CASSNGILSSGANVLTF
cdr3_nt: TGTGCCAGCTCAAATGGGATTTTAAGCTCTGGGGCCAACGTCCTGACTTTC

clone_size: many
d_call: .
j_call: TRBJ2-2
v_call: TRBV7-9
cdr3_aa: CASSLEGWRPGELFF
cdr3_nt: TGTGCCAGCAGCTTAGAGGGGTGGCGACCCGGGGAGCTGTTTTTT

clone_size: many
d_call: .
j_call: TRBJ1-3
v_call: TRBV20-1
cdr3_aa: CSARVGRSGNTIYF
cdr3_nt: TGCAGTGCTAGAGTCGGAAGGTCTGGAAACACCATATATTTT

clone_size: .
d_call: TRBD1
j_call: TRBJ2-5
v_call: TRBV9
cdr3_aa: CASSVGGQGALEYF
cdr3_nt: TGTGCCAGCAGCGTAGGGGGACAGGGGGCGTTGGAGTACTTC

clone_size: .
d_call: .
j_call: TRBJ2-6
v_call: TRBV5-1
cdr3_aa: CASSLTESSGANVLTF
cdr3_nt: TGCGCCAGCAGCTTGACGGAAAGCTCTGGGGCCAACGTCCTGACTTTC

clone_size: many
d_call: .
j_call: TRBJ1-5
v_call: TRBV7-2
cdr3_aa: CASSGSDGRNQPQHF
cdr3_nt: TGTGCCAGCAGCGGATCGGACGGACGCAATCAGCCCCAGCATTTT

clone_size: few
d_call: .
j_call: TRBJ1-5
v_call: TRBV19
cdr3_aa: CASSIDRSYQPQHF
cdr3_nt: TGTGCCAGTAGTATAGATCGGTCCTATCAGCCCCAGCATTTT

clone_size: .
d_call: TRBD2
j_call: TRBJ2-1
v_call: TRBV7-2
cdr3_aa: CASSPGTSGGAVNEQFF
cdr3_nt: TGTGCCAGCAGCCCCGGGACTAGCGGGGGGGCCGTCAATGAGCAGTTCTTC

clone_size: .
d_call: TRBD1
j_call: TRBJ2-7
v_call: TRBV4-3
cdr3_aa: CASSPQGDFYEQYF
cdr3_nt: TGCGCCAGCAGCCCTCAGGGGGATTTCTACGAGCAGTACTTC

clone_size: many
d_call: .
j_call: TRBJ1-6
v_call: TRBV11-2
cdr3_aa: CASRLTGSSYNSPLHF
cdr3_nt: TGTGCCAGCAGGCTCACCGGGAGCTCCTATAATTCACCCCTCCACTTT

clone_size: few
d_call: TRBD2
j_call: TRBJ2-7
v_call: TRBV3-1
cdr3_aa: CASSQGVRGGYYEQYF
cdr3_nt: TGTGCCAGCAGCCAAGGAGTACGGGGGGGTTACTACGAGCAGTACTTC

clone_size: many
d_call: .
j_call: TRBJ2-2
v_call: TRBV6-1
cdr3_aa: CASSPQPISNTGELFF
cdr3_nt: TGTGCCAGCAGTCCCCAGCCGATTTCGAACACCGGGGAGCTGTTTTTT

clone_size: many
d_call: .
j_call: TRBJ2-3
v_call: TRBV7-8
cdr3_aa: CASSLDRKDTQYF
cdr3_nt: TGTGCCAGCAGCCTAGACAGAAAAGATACGCAGTATTTT

clone_size: many
d_call: TRBD1
j_call: TRBJ2-7
v_call: TRBV7-3
cdr3_aa: CASSLTPISGTGDEQYF
cdr3_nt: TGTGCCAGCAGCTTAACACCTATTTCCGGGACAGGGGACGAGCAGTACTTC

clone_size: many
d_call: TRBD1
j_call: TRBJ2-1
v_call: TRBV7-8
cdr3_aa: CASSLGTGPYNEQFF
cdr3_nt: TGTGCCAGCAGCTTAGGGACAGGACCTTACAATGAGCAGTTCTTC

clone_size: .
d_call: .
j_call: TRBJ1-2
v_call: TRBV20-1
cdr3_aa: CSAPGSSGGYTF
cdr3_nt: TGCAGTGCACCCGGGTCCAGTGGTGGCTACACCTTC

clone_size: many
d_call: TRBD2
j_call: TRBJ2-2
v_call: TRBV7-8
cdr3_aa: CASSQLAAANTGELFF
cdr3_nt: TGTGCCAGCAGCCAACTAGCGGCCGCGAACACCGGGGAGCTGTTTTTT

clone_size: many
d_call: TRBD2
j_call: TRBJ2-1
v_call: TRBV7-3
cdr3_aa: CASSLGGGGYNEQFF
cdr3_nt: TGTGCCAGCAGCTTAGGCGGGGGGGGATACAATGAGCAGTTCTTC

clone_size: .
d_call: TRBD1
j_call: TRBJ1-6
v_call: TRBV7-8
cdr3_aa: CASSLAGQNSPLHF
cdr3_nt: TGTGCCAGCAGCTTAGCGGGACAGAATTCACCCCTCCACTTT

clone_size: .
d_call: TRBD1
j_call: TRBJ1-3
v_call: TRBV13
cdr3_aa: CASSLTGTGGNTIYF
cdr3_nt: TGTGCCAGCAGCTTAACCGGGACAGGAGGAAACACCATATATTTT

clone_size: .
d_call: TRBD2
j_call: TRBJ2-7
v_call: TRBV19
cdr3_aa: CASSFRTSGWKQYF
cdr3_nt: TGTGCCAGCAGTTTTAGGACTAGCGGGTGGAAGCAGTACTTC

clone_size: .
d_call: TRBD1
j_call: TRBJ1-4
v_call: TRBV12-3/TRBV12-4
cdr3_aa: CANSGPRATGGTNEELFF
cdr3_nt: TGTGCCAACAGTGGACCGCGGGCCACAGGGGGGACTAATGAAGAACTGTTTTTT

clone_size: many
d_call: .
j_call: TRBJ1-3
v_call: TRBV12-3/TRBV12-4
cdr3_aa: CASSFGPLSGNTIYF
cdr3_nt: TGTGCCAGCAGTTTTGGACCGCTCTCTGGAAACACCATATATTTT

clone_size: many
d_call: .
j_call: TRBJ1-1
v_call: TRBV3-1
cdr3_aa: CASSQDLGGFTEAFF
cdr3_nt: TGTGCCAGCAGCCAAGATCTGGGGGGGTTCACTGAAGCTTTCTTT

clone_size: many
d_call: .
j_call: TRBJ2-7
v_call: TRBV7-8
cdr3_aa: CASSFSRYEQYF
cdr3_nt: TGTGCCAGCAGCTTTTCGAGATACGAGCAGTACTTC

clone_size: many
d_call: .
j_call: TRBJ2-6
v_call: TRBV11-3
cdr3_aa: CASSLGGSGANVLTF
cdr3_nt: TGTGCCAGCAGCTTAGGAGGGTCTGGGGCCAACGTCCTGACTTTC

clone_size: many
d_call: .
j_call: TRBJ2-2
v_call: TRBV7-9
cdr3_aa: CASSPLDYNTGELFF
cdr3_nt: TGTGCCAGCAGCCCTCTGGACTATAACACCGGGGAGCTGTTTTTT

clone_size: many
d_call: TRBD1
j_call: TRBJ2-1
v_call: TRBV7-2
cdr3_aa: CASSTYQGATYNEQFF
cdr3_nt: TGTGCCAGCAGTACATACCAGGGGGCCACCTACAATGAGCAGTTCTTC